This T cell receptor beta chain was recovered during a study of blood T cell repertoires in COVID-19. Overall study context: The United States, Italy and Spain were the sources of the acute and convalescent COVID-19 samples.

Here immunoSEQ multiplex PCR was the method, and the copy in TCRdb shows in-frame clones only, minus some. The sample has 75,000 or so clones, roughly 80% seen once; the top ten hold 30% to 45%. The specimen sequenced was peripheral blood. This sequence originates from a woman aged 70 to 79 with acute or convalescent COVID-19.

The CDR3 DNA follows: TGTGCCAGTAGTAAAGGGGGCTCAACCAAAAATGGCTACACCTTC. As protein: CASSKGGSTKNGYTF. The chain recombines TRBV19 with TRBJ1-2, with 7 positions matching TRBD1. J was trimmed by 6 bases and V by 4 bases; bases with no gene match: 11. Germline assignment: CDR1 LNHDA and CDR2 SQIVND (reference sequence). The CDR3 length is 15 residues.